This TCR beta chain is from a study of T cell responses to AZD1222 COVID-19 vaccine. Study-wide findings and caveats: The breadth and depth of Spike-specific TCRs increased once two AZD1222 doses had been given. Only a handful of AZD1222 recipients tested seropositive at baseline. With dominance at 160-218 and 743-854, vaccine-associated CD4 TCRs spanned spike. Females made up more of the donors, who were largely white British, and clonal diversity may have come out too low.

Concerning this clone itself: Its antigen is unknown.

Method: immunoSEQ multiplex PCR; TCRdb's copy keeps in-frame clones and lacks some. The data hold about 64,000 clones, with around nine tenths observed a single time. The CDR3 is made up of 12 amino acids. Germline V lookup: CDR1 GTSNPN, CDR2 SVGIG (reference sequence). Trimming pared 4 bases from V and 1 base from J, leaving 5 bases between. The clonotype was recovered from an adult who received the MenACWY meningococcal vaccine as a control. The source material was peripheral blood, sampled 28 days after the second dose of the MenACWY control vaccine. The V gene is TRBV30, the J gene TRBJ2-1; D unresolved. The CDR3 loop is CAWKGSYNEQFF. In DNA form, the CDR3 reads TGTGCCTGGAAAGGGTCCTACAATGAGCAGTTCTTC.